This entry lists 22 T cell receptor beta chains sequenced from one sample in a study of T cell responses to AZD1222 COVID-19 vaccine. This table comes from immunoSEQ multiplex PCR, and its TCRdb copy is limited to in-frame clones, with some not included. The data show approximately 140,000 clones, about 93% seen once. Here the sequenced sample was peripheral blood, taken on day 0 of AZD1222 vaccination. The receptors derive from an adult in good health.

V usage is TRBV19 and J usage is TRBJ1-1; D may be TRBD1 (5 bases). There are 16 residues in the CDR3. Deletions cut 1 base from V and 1 base from J, with 13 bases between. CDR1 and CDR2 from the germline V gene are LNHDA and SQIVND (reference sequence). CDR3 nucleotides: TGTGCCAGTAGTATAGTCCCGGGACGGCAGAACACTGAAGCTTTCTTT. Residues: CASSIVPGRQNTEAFF.

The V and J genes are TRBV6-5 and TRBJ1-4; D not resolved. This CDR3 comprises 13 residues. The germline gives CDR1 MNHEY, CDR2 SVGAGI. Trimming removed 7 bases at V and 4 bases at J, with 10 bases between. CDR3 region: CASTHRFNEKLFF. The CDR3, as DNA: TGTGCCAGCACCCACAGATTTAATGAAAAACTGTTTTTT.

This rearrangement joins TRBV13 to TRBJ2-5; D possibly corresponds to TRBD1 (6 bases). The V gene's germline CDR1 is PRHDT and CDR2 FYEKMQ (reference sequence). The CDR3 loop spans 14 amino acids. V was shortened by 9 bases and J by 3 bases, with 17 bases between the two germline ends. The CDR3 bases are TGTGCCAGTGGAGTGGGGGCAGGGGAAGAGACCCAGTACTTC. Amino acid sequence: CASGVGAGEETQYF.

The gene calls are TRBV27 and TRBJ1-1, with TRBD1 identical over 7 bases. Germline V gene sequence: CDR1 MNHEY, CDR2 SMNVEV (reference sequence). CDR3 length: 16 residues. V was clipped by 5 bases and J by 4 bases; unmatched bases: 13. The chain's CDR3 is CASSTLLAGGITEAFF. The CDR3 coding sequence is TGTGCCAGCAGTACCCTTTTGGCAGGGGGGATCACTGAAGCTTTCTTT.

The genes are TRBV28 and TRBJ1-2, with 7 bases aligning to TRBD1. The CDR3 length is 14 residues. Germline lookup yields CDR1 MDHEN and CDR2 SYDVKM. V trimming: 6 bases; J trimming: 6 bases; junction bases outside the gene matches: 10. CDR3 residues: CASSPQNRGNGYTF. In nucleotides, the CDR3 is TGTGCCAGCAGCCCTCAAAACAGGGGCAATGGCTACACCTTC.

This chain joins TRBV3-1 (or the pseudogene TRBV3-2) and TRBJ2-5, with 7 bases aligning to TRBD2. CDR3 length: 15 amino acids. V lost 1 base and J lost 5; bases outside the gene matches: 7. Germline V gene data show CDR1 as LGHDT and CDR2 as YNNKEL (reference sequence). The CDR3 region is CASSQVYQGGETQYF. CDR3 coding DNA: TGTGCCAGCAGCCAAGTCTACCAGGGAGGGGAGACCCAGTACTTC.

This rearrangement joins TRBV5-5 to TRBJ1-1; D is undetermined. From germline, CDR1 is SGHKS and CDR2 YYEKEE (reference sequence). V shed 0 bases and J shed 11 bases, with 14 bases lying between them. This CDR3 has 13 residues. The CDR3 region is CASSLGGRVRAFF. Here the CDR3 DNA reads TGTGCCAGCAGCTTGGGCGGGAGAGTGAGGGCTTTCTTT.

J is TRBJ2-5 and V is TRBV30, with 7 bases aligning to TRBD2. The ends lost 6 bases at V and 4 bases at J; junction bases unmatched: 5. The CDR3 is made up of 12 amino acids. Looked up from germline, CDR1 is GTSNPN and CDR2 is SVGIG (reference sequence). In nucleotides, the CDR3 is TGTGCCTGTTCACCGGGAGGAGAGACCCAGTACTTC. It translates to CACSPGGETQYF.

V and J are TRBV6-2 or TRBV6-3 and TRBJ2-5; no firm D call. V was shortened by 5 bases and J by 4 bases, with 20 bases between the two germline ends. Germline V gene data show CDR1 as MNHEY and CDR2 as SVGEGT. The CDR3 totals 16 residues. CDR3 sequence: CASSTELEEGGETQYF. CDR3 DNA: TGTGCCAGCAGTACCGAGCTCGAGGAAGGTGGAGAGACCCAGTACTTC.

The count of this clone is one. V and J are TRBV5-4 and TRBJ1-2; D unresolved. CDR3 size: 14 residues. V shed 1 base and J shed 2 bases, with 9 bases lying between them. In germline, CDR1 is SGHNT, CDR2 YYREEE (reference sequence). The CDR3 spells CASSLSTGNYGYTF. The CDR3 region has the DNA TGTGCCAGCAGCTTGTCGACGGGGAACTATGGCTACACCTTC.

The V and J genes are TRBV19 and TRBJ2-1; 11 nucleotides match TRBD1. From germline, CDR1 is LNHDA and CDR2 SQIVND (reference sequence). V shed 5 bases and J 6 bases; nucleotides not matched to a gene: 15. The CDR3 is made up of 18 amino acids. The CDR3 DNA sequence: TGTGCCAGTAGTTCTCTAAGCGGGACAGGGGGTCTTGGCAATGAGCAGTTCTTC. This translates into CASSSLSGTGGLGNEQFF. The full variable domain, with the rest looked up from reference TRBV19 and TRBJ2-1, is DGGITQSPKYLFRKEGQNVTLSCEQNLNHDAMYWYRQDPGQGLRLIYYSQIVNDFQKGDIAEGYSVSREKKESFPLTVTSAQKNPTAFYLCASSSLSGTGGLGNEQFFGPGTRLTVL.

This clone was counted a few times. The rearrangement uses TRBV19 and TRBJ2-3, with D tentatively TRBD1 (5 bases). This CDR3 contains 14 residues. Germline V gene sequence: CDR1 LNHDA, CDR2 SQIVND (reference sequence). Trimming removed 3 bases at V and 6 bases at J, with 13 bases between. The CDR3 DNA reads TGTGCCAGTAGTATCCTTAGGGGTGGTGATACGCAGTATTTT. This sequence encodes CASSILRGGDTQYF.

This clone was observed once. A read error may produce the germline difference seen at one junction end. The rearrangement joins TRBV23-1 to TRBJ1-2; D is possibly TRBD1 (5 bases). TRBV23-1 is sorted into the ORF group, with uncertain function. CDR3 size: 12 residues. CDR3 coding DNA: TGCGCCACCGAGACAGCATGGGTGGAGGAGGTCTTC. Translated, it gives CATETAWVEEVF.

The table lists this clone with a few counts. The V call is TRBV7-8, the J call TRBJ1-1, with a possible D match to TRBD1 (6 bases). Germline CDR1 reads SGHVS; CDR2 reads FQNEAQ. There are 14 residues in the CDR3. Trimming left V 2 bases short and J 1 base short, with 8 bases between. The DNA for the CDR3 is TGTGCCAGCAGCTTATCCAGGGGGAACACTGAAGCTTTCTTT. This encodes CASSLSRGNTEAFF.

The chain links TRBV5-4 to TRBJ2-3, with 7 bases that match TRBD2. J gave up 2 bases and V 0 bases, and 6 bases lay outside the gene matches. Per germline, CDR1 SGHNT and CDR2 YYREEE (reference sequence). CDR3 length equals 16 residues. As DNA, the CDR3 is TGTGCCAGCAGCTTGGTGGGCGGGGGAGTCACAGATACGCAGTATTTT. Protein product: CASSLVGGGVTDTQYF.

This sequence joins TRBV2 and TRBJ2-1; 8 bases are shared with TRBD2. CDR1 and CDR2 (germline): SNHLY, FYNNEI. This CDR3 spans 15 amino acids. The junction had 6 bases not matched to a gene; V was cut back by 6 bases and J by 2 bases. The CDR3 loop reads CASRISGEAYNEQFF. In nucleotides, the CDR3 is TGTGCCAGCAGGATTAGCGGGGAGGCCTACAATGAGCAGTTCTTC.

The chain joins TRBV5-1 to TRBJ1-1; 11 bases align to TRBD1. The V gene end was trimmed by 4 bases and the J gene end by 1 base; junction bases not matched to a gene: 15. The CDR3 totals 19 residues. Germline loops: CDR1 SGHRS, CDR2 YFSETQ. CDR3 sequence reads: CASSTGQGANPFENTEAFF. The CDR3 nucleotides read TGCGCCAGCAGCACAGGACAGGGGGCGAATCCCTTTGAGAACACTGAAGCTTTCTTT.

The chain couples TRBV5-5 to TRBJ2-1; no clear D. Germline values: CDR1 SGHKS, CDR2 YYEKEE (reference sequence). The CDR3 spans 14 residues. V was cut by 3 bases and J by 6 bases, with 13 bases left in between. The CDR3 reads CASSYDLNGNEQFF. The CDR3, as DNA: TGTGCCAGCAGCTATGACTTAAACGGCAATGAGCAGTTCTTC. Drawing the rest from reference TRBV5-5 and TRBJ2-1, the complete variable domain is DAGVTQSPTHLIKTRGQQVTLRCSPISGHKSVSWYQQVLGQGPQFIFQYYEKEERGRGNFPDRFSARQFPNYSSELNVNALLLGDSALYLCASSYDLNGNEQFFGPGTRLTVL.

This rearrangement joins TRBV19 to TRBJ2-1, with 7 bases that match TRBD2. The length of the CDR3 is 15 residues. The V gene's germline CDR1 is LNHDA and CDR2 SQIVND (reference sequence). V gave up 7 bases and J gave up 4 bases; unmatched junction bases: 10. CDR3 protein: CASNEGLDSYNEQFF. CDR3 in DNA: TGTGCCAGTAATGAAGGACTAGACAGTTACAATGAGCAGTTCTTC.

The chain carries TRBV28 and TRBJ1-1; D is unresolved. Germline CDR1 and CDR2: MDHEN and SYDVKM. The CDR3 is 14 amino acids. Trimming took 3 bases from V and 1 from J, leaving 9 bases between them. The DNA for the CDR3 is TGTGCCAGCAGTTTTCCGATCAGGAACACTGAAGCTTTCTTT. Its translation: CASSFPIRNTEAFF.

The gene calls are TRBV5-1 and TRBJ1-1, with 9 bases that match TRBD1. Germline V lookup: CDR1 SGHRS, CDR2 YFSETQ. This CDR3 comprises 14 residues. V lost 4 bases to trimming and J lost 6 bases; unmatched junction nucleotides: 7. The CDR3 region has the DNA TGCGCCAGCAGCGCCCGGACAGGGGACCCTGAAGCTTTCTTT. Translated, it gives CASSARTGDPEAFF.

V is TRBV9 and J is TRBJ1-2; 8 bases agree with TRBD1. From germline, CDR1 is SGDLS and CDR2 YYNGEE. J was trimmed by 4 bases and V by 0 bases; bases with no gene match: 2. This CDR3 has 14 amino acids. The CDR3 here is CASSVGQGAYGYTF. CDR3 bases: TGTGCCAGCAGCGTAGGGCAGGGGGCCTATGGCTACACCTTC.